The clone carrying this T cell receptor (beta chain) was seen just once. The protocol was immunoSEQ multiplex PCR, while the TCRdb copy is restricted to in-frame clones and leaves out a portion. The sample records roughly 370,000 clones, approximately 92% being singletons. The sample belongs to a study of control samples from healthy donors and cancer patients. Losses at the gene ends were 3 bases for V and 3 bases for J; bases not matched to a gene: 5. Germline V CDR1 and CDR2: MNHNS, SASEGT. The CDR3 is 15 amino acids. The sequenced sample consisted of PBMCs. This sequence was found in a middle-aged man with head and neck cancer. V is TRBV6-1 and J is TRBJ2-7; 10 bases fit TRBD1. The CDR3: CASSDRDRGFYEQYF. DNA for the CDR3: TGTGCCAGCAGTGACCGGGACAGGGGTTTCTACGAGCAGTACTTC.